The 17 T cell receptor beta chains given below trace back to one sample, sequenced in a study of shared clonotypes between healthy human individuals. Generated by immunoSEQ multiplex PCR, the TCRdb table keeps only in-frame clones and is missing some. The repertoire holds more than 900,000 clones, with about four fifths as singletons. The sample taken for sequencing was memory CD4+ T cells from PBMCs. The subset: CD45RA-negative fraction. These receptors were obtained from a man aged 18 to 29 in good health. Some clones in this sample may be carry-over from other donors' samples.

This chain links TRBV7-9 with TRBJ2-3, with D possibly called TRBD1 or TRBD2 (5 bases each). The V and J ends lost 7 bases and 4 bases respectively, with 18 bases between them. There are 15 residues in the CDR3. Germline V gene data show CDR1 as SEHNR and CDR2 as FQNEAQ (reference sequence). CDR3 loop: CASTLASKGPDTQYF. The CDR3 DNA reads as TGTGCCAGCACTCTGGCTAGCAAGGGGCCAGATACGCAGTATTTT.

The V gene is TRBV18, the J gene TRBJ1-5; possible D gene TRBD1, 6 bases. CDR3 length: 14 amino acids. Trimming cost V 6 bases and J 3 bases, with 12 bases left between them. The germline gives CDR1 KGHSH, CDR2 LQKENI. This CDR3 reads CASSEGQYNQPQHF. Written as DNA, the CDR3 is TGTGCCAGCTCGGAAGGACAGTACAATCAGCCCCAGCATTTT.

The chain carries TRBV5-4 and TRBJ1-2; 10 bases map to TRBD1. The junction had 7 bases not matched to a gene; V was cut back by 2 bases and J by 6 bases. The CDR3 extends over 15 amino acids. CDR1 is SGHNT and CDR2 is YYREEE in the germline V gene (reference sequence). CDR3 nucleotide sequence: TGTGCCAGCAGCTTCAAGGGACAGGGGCGCAATGGCTACACCTTC. It specifies CASSFKGQGRNGYTF.

The rearrangement uses TRBV2 and TRBJ1-4; maybe TRBD1 (5 bases). The CDR3 is made up of 14 amino acids. Germline values: CDR1 SNHLY, CDR2 FYNNEI. V was cut by 8 bases and J by 5 bases, with 15 bases left in between. CDR3 nucleotide sequence: TGTGCCAGCGTGGGGACCGAGGGCAATGAAAAACTGTTTTTT. Encoded protein: CASVGTEGNEKLFF. The full variable domain, its missing parts supplied by reference TRBV2 and TRBJ1-4, is EPEVTQTPSHQVTQMGQEVILRCVPISNHLYFYWYRQILGQKVEFLVSFYNNEISEKSEIFDDQFSVERPDGSNFTLKIRSTKLEDSAMYFCASVGTEGNEKLFFGSGTQLSVL.

This clone was picked up one time. The rearrangement joins TRBV28 to TRBJ2-1, with 11 bases matching TRBD1. The CDR3 spans 14 residues. Germline CDR1 and CDR2: MDHEN and SYDVKM. J gave up 12 bases and V 7 bases, and 11 bases lay outside the gene matches. CDR3 bases: TGTGCCAGCACCCCCGGGACAGGGGGGTATGGGCAGTTCTTC. Translation gives CASTPGTGGYGQFF.

This clone was seen a few times. V usage is TRBV29-1 and J usage is TRBJ2-7; the match to TRBD2 covers 10 bases. V shed 0 bases, J shed 7 bases, and the junction held 12 bases outside the gene matches. Germline V lookup: CDR1 SQVTM, CDR2 ANQGSEA. This CDR3 region has 16 residues. The CDR3 reads CSVEEGRASGSQEQYF. The CDR3 DNA is TGCAGCGTTGAAGAGGGGAGGGCTAGCGGGAGTCAGGAGCAGTACTTC.

In its sample, this clone was seen once. The chain recombines TRBV7-2 with TRBJ2-3; D remains ambiguous. The V gene lost 3 bases and the J gene lost 2 bases, with 12 bases spanning the gap. Germline assignment: CDR1 SGHTA and CDR2 FQGNSA. The CDR3 extends over 15 amino acids. The CDR3 DNA reads as TGTGCCAGCAGCTTGATGGAAGAATCCACAGATACGCAGTATTTT. Translation: CASSLMEESTDTQYF.

In its sample, this clone was seen a few times. Other nucleotide sequences from this sample produce the same CDR3. This chain connects TRBV4-3 to TRBJ2-1, with 10 bases lining up with TRBD2. J gave up 4 bases and V 5 bases, and 5 bases lay outside the gene matches. This CDR3 contains 15 residues. Per the germline V gene, CDR1 is LGHNA and CDR2 is YSLEER. The CDR3 loop is CASSYGLAVYNEQFF. CDR3 coding DNA: TGCGCCAGCAGCTATGGACTAGCGGTGTACAATGAGCAGTTCTTC.

Notes on this clone: This CDR3 is also generated by other DNA sequences in the sample. This chain connects TRBV5-8 to TRBJ2-7; TRBD2 matches at 7 bases. The ends lost 1 base at V and 3 bases at J; junction bases unmatched: 4. Per germline, CDR1 SGHTS and CDR2 YDEGEE. This CDR3 has 14 amino acids. CDR3 sequence reads: CASSLRLADYEQYF. CDR3 nucleotide sequence: TGTGCCAGCAGCTTGCGGCTAGCGGACTACGAGCAGTACTTC.

This clone was seen more than once but under ten times. The chain uses TRBV2 and TRBJ1-1; TRBD1 is a possible D gene (5 bases). Germline values: CDR1 SNHLY, CDR2 FYNNEI. This CDR3 comprises 13 residues. The V gene lost 6 bases and the J gene lost 1 base, with 9 bases spanning the gap. The chain's CDR3 is CASRNQGNTEAFF. The CDR3 coding sequence is TGTGCCAGCAGGAACCAGGGGAACACTGAAGCTTTCTTT.

J is TRBJ1-2 and V is TRBV30; D gene ambiguous. V was clipped by 3 bases and J by 0 bases, with 8 bases between them. CDR1 is GTSNPN and CDR2 is SVGIG in the germline V gene (reference sequence). This CDR3 has 13 amino acids. The CDR3 sequence: CAWSRSSNYGYTF. CDR3 coding DNA: TGTGCCTGGAGCAGGAGCTCTAACTATGGCTACACCTTC.

The rearrangement uses TRBV6-1 and TRBJ2-7, with D hard to call. Germline V gene sequence: CDR1 MNHNS, CDR2 SASEGT. This CDR3 spans 12 amino acids. Between the trimmed V and J ends, which lost 6 bases and 5 bases, there was a span of 11 bases. The CDR3 loop is CASSHVVHEQYF. CDR3 nucleotide sequence: TGTGCCAGCAGCCATGTTGTGCACGAGCAGTACTTC.

The chain links TRBV7-9 to TRBJ1-4; no clear D. This CDR3 is 16 amino acids long. Germline V CDR1 and CDR2: SEHNR, FQNEAQ (reference sequence). The V and J ends lost 5 bases and 8 bases respectively, with 21 bases between them. Here the CDR3 reads CASSQMAEGNGEKLFF. The CDR3 nucleotides are TGTGCCAGCAGCCAGATGGCGGAGGGAAATGGGGAAAAACTGTTTTTT.

V and J are TRBV28 and TRBJ2-7, with TRBD1 matching over 8 bases. Trimming removed 3 bases from V and 7 bases from J; junction bases left unmatched: 8. Germline CDR1 is MDHEN and CDR2 is SYDVKM. CDR3 size: 14 residues. This CDR3 reads CASSLTGELGEQYF. The CDR3, as DNA: TGTGCCAGCAGTTTGACAGGGGAATTGGGGGAGCAGTACTTC.

V usage is TRBV5-1 and J usage is TRBJ2-1; D gene ambiguous. Deletions cut 0 bases from V and 5 bases from J, with 12 bases between. This CDR3 has 15 residues. Germline-derived CDR1 and CDR2 are SGHRS and YFSETQ. The CDR3, as DNA: TGCGCCAGCAGCTTGGTCGGACCTACTAACAATGAGCAGTTCTTC. Protein product: CASSLVGPTNNEQFF.

The chain carries TRBV7-8 and TRBJ2-5; no reliable D call. Trimming cost V 5 bases and J 0 bases, with 13 bases left between them. Germline lookup yields CDR1 SGHVS and CDR2 FQNEAQ. The length of the CDR3 is 15 residues. The CDR3, as DNA: TGTGCCAGCAGCCCGCGAGTCGGGCACCAAGAGACCCAGTACTTC. As protein: CASSPRVGHQETQYF.

With respect to this clone: A read error likely explains this, since a far larger clone differs by one base. This chain uses TRBV5-6 with TRBJ1-5; D gene ambiguous. Trimming pared 0 bases from V and 2 bases from J, leaving 6 bases between. Per the germline V gene, CDR1 is SGHDT and CDR2 is YYEEEE. This CDR3 is built from 14 residues. CDR3 nucleotide sequence: TGTGCCAGCAGCTTGGGTCGGGGCAATCAGCCCCAGCATTTT. Translating it yields CASSLGRGNQPQHF.